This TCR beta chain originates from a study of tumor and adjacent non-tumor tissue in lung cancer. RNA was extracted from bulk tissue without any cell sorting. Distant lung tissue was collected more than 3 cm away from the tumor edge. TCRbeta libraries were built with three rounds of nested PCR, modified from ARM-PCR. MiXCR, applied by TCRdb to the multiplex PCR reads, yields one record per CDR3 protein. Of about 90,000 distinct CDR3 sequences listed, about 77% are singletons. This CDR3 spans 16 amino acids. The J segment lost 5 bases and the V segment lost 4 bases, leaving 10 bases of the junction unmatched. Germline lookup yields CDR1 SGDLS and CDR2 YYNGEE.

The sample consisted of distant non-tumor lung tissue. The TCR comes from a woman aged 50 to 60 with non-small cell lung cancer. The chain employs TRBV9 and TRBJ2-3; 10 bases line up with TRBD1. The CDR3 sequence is CASSLTGTGVEDTQYF. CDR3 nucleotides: TGTGCCAGCAGCCTGACCGGGACAGGGGTGGAAGATACGCAGTATTTT.